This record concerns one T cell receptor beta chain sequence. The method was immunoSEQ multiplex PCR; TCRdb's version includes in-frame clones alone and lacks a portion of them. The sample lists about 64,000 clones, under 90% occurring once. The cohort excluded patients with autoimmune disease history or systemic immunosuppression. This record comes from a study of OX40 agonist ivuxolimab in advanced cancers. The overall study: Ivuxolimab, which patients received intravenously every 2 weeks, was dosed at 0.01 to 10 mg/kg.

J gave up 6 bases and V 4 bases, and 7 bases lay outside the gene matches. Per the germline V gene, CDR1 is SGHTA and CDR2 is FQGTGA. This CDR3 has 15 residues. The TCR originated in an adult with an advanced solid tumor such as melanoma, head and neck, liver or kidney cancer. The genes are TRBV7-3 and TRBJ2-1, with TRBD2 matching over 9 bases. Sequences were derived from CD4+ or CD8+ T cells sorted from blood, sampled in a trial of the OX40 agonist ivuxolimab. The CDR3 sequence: CASSSSSGTSNEQFF. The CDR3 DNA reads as TGTGCCAGCAGCTCCTCTAGCGGGACCTCCAATGAGCAGTTCTTC.